The rows below give T cell receptor beta chains drawn from one sample of a study of cytomegalovirus exposure and HLA in healthy donors. Sequenced by immunoSEQ multiplex PCR; TCRdb stores in-frame clones only, minus some. The sample lists around 150,000 clones, 60% to 80% occurring once. What was sequenced was PBMCs. Receptor source: a woman aged 25 to 39 in good health and CMV-seronegative. Each CDR3 is given with its conserved first and last residue. The order of the fields is V gene, J gene, clone size, D gene, CDR3 protein, CDR3 DNA. The D gene is left open where the match is weak. Some rows mark clone size as missing; the rest say once, few, many or name a class of expanded clone.

V: TRBV4-1; J: TRBJ1-1; size: NA; D: NA; CDR3: CASSQGSYTEAFF; DNA: TGCGCCAGCAGCCAGGGCAGCTACACTGAAGCTTTCTTT
V: TRBV4-1; J: TRBJ2-1; size: NA; D: TRBD2; CDR3: CASSQEVAGGWNEQFF; DNA: TGCGCCAGCAGCCAAGAAGTAGCGGGGGGTTGGAATGAGCAGTTCTTC
V: TRBV6-6; J: TRBJ1-5; size: NA; D: NA; CDR3: CASTNSWEDGNQPQHF; DNA: TGTGCCAGCACCAACTCCTGGGAGGATGGCAATCAGCCCCAGCATTTT
V: TRBV28; J: TRBJ1-2; size: NA; D: NA; CDR3: CASESNNYGYTF; DNA: TGTGCCAGCGAGAGTAACAACTATGGCTACACCTTC
V: TRBV28; J: TRBJ1-5; size: NA; D: TRBD1; CDR3: CASSSGTVNQPQHF; DNA: TGTGCCAGCAGTTCTGGGACAGTCAATCAGCCCCAGCATTTT
V: TRBV4-1; J: TRBJ1-2; size: NA; D: NA; CDR3: CASSTTGSKVNYGYTF; DNA: TGCGCCAGCAGCACGACAGGTAGTAAGGTCAACTATGGCTACACCTTC
V: TRBV5-6; J: TRBJ2-7; size: NA; D: NA; CDR3: CASSFMEIPYEQYF; DNA: TGTGCCAGCAGCTTTATGGAGATCCCCTACGAGCAGTACTTC
V: TRBV28; J: TRBJ1-5; size: NA; D: NA; CDR3: CASSLAQVGQPQHF; DNA: TGTGCCAGCAGTTTAGCACAGGTAGGGCAGCCCCAGCATTTT
V: TRBV15; J: TRBJ1-2; size: NA; D: NA; CDR3: CATSPTRTRDPGYGYTF; DNA: TGTGCCACCAGCCCCACCCGAACGAGGGATCCGGGCTATGGCTACACCTTC
V: TRBV9; J: TRBJ1-4; size: NA; D: NA; CDR3: CASSVVPGNEKLFF; DNA: TGTGCCAGCAGCGTAGTGCCAGGGAATGAAAAACTGTTTTTT
V: TRBV5-1; J: TRBJ2-7; size: once; D: NA; CDR3: CASSFRRDSHEQYF; DNA: TGCGCCAGCAGCTTCAGGCGGGACAGCCACGAGCAGTACTTC
V: TRBV19; J: TRBJ1-6; size: NA; D: NA; CDR3: CASSTGWDSPLHF; DNA: TGTGCCAGTAGTACAGGATGGGATTCACCCCTCCACTTT
V: TRBV7-9; J: TRBJ2-2; size: NA; D: NA; CDR3: CASSRATGTGELFF; DNA: TGTGCCAGCAGTCGAGCGACAGGAACCGGGGAGCTGTTTTTT
V: TRBV5-4; J: TRBJ1-2; size: NA; D: NA; CDR3: CASSSQGDGYGYTF; DNA: TGTGCCAGCAGCTCTCAGGGCGACGGCTATGGCTACACCTTC
V: TRBV6-6; J: TRBJ1-1; size: NA; D: NA; CDR3: CASSYSRAGTEAFF; DNA: TGTGCCAGCAGTTACTCAAGAGCAGGCACTGAAGCTTTCTTT
V: TRBV7-9; J: TRBJ2-4; size: NA; D: NA; CDR3: CASSRPGTNIQYF; DNA: TGTGCCAGCAGTAGACCGGGAACAAACATTCAGTACTTC
V: TRBV6-5; J: TRBJ1-6; size: once; D: NA; CDR3: CASIGQEDNSPLHF; DNA: TGTGCCAGCATAGGGCAGGAGGATAATTCACCCCTCCACTTT
V: TRBV4-2; J: TRBJ1-1; size: NA; D: NA; CDR3: CASSQASQISGEAFF; DNA: TGTGCCAGCAGCCAAGCGTCTCAGATTTCGGGTGAAGCTTTCTTT
V: TRBV11-1; J: TRBJ1-3; size: NA; D: TRBD1; CDR3: CASSPFDRADTIYF; DNA: TGTGCCAGCAGCCCGTTCGACAGGGCGGACACCATATATTTT
V: TRBV5-3; J: TRBJ1-1; size: NA; D: TRBD1; CDR3: CARSSPQPGQGMGNTEAFF; DNA: TGTGCCAGAAGCTCCCCACAACCGGGACAGGGAATGGGGAACACTGAAGCTTTCTTT
V: TRBV6-5; J: TRBJ2-7; size: few; D: TRBD1; CDR3: CASRPTGMIHEQYF; DNA: TGTGCCAGCAGACCGACAGGGATGATCCACGAGCAGTACTTC
V: TRBV11-2; J: TRBJ2-1; size: NA; D: NA; CDR3: CASRRGMASYNEQFF; DNA: TGTGCCAGCAGAAGGGGGATGGCCTCCTACAATGAGCAGTTCTTC
V: TRBV2; J: TRBJ2-6; size: NA; D: NA; CDR3: CASSREGATSGANVLTF; DNA: TGTGCCAGCAGTCGGGAGGGGGCTACTTCTGGGGCCAACGTCCTGACTTTC
V: TRBV2; J: TRBJ1-4; size: NA; D: TRBD1; CDR3: CASYYGTGPEKLFF; DNA: TGTGCCAGCTATTATGGGACAGGTCCCGAAAAACTGTTTTTT
V: TRBV9; J: TRBJ2-1; size: once; D: TRBD2; CDR3: CASSPLAGGRDEQFF; DNA: TGTGCCAGCAGCCCCTTAGCGGGGGGGCGGGATGAGCAGTTCTTC
V: TRBV5-4; J: TRBJ1-1; size: NA; D: NA; CDR3: CASSLRTQGSSEAFF; DNA: TGTGCCAGCAGCTTGAGGACACAGGGATCATCTGAAGCTTTCTTT
V: TRBV5-1; J: TRBJ1-2; size: NA; D: TRBD1; CDR3: CASSSLQGQERNYGYTF; DNA: TGCGCCAGCAGCTCATTACAGGGGCAGGAGCGTAACTATGGCTACACCTTC
V: TRBV6-6; J: TRBJ2-7; size: NA; D: NA; CDR3: CASSSRVHEQYF; DNA: TGTGCCAGCAGTTCCCGGGTACACGAGCAGTACTTC
V: TRBV5-8; J: TRBJ2-3; size: NA; D: TRBD2; CDR3: CASSLSGSGDRTDTQYF; DNA: TGTGCCAGCAGCTTGTCTGGTAGCGGGGATCGCACAGATACGCAGTATTTT
V: TRBV11-2; J: TRBJ1-6; size: NA; D: NA; CDR3: CASSSGQYNSPLHF; DNA: TGTGCCAGCAGCTCGGGACAATATAATTCACCCCTCCACTTT
V: TRBV6-4; J: TRBJ2-1; size: NA; D: TRBD2; CDR3: CASSDSRLAGVDEQFF; DNA: TGTGCCAGCAGTGACTCTCGACTAGCGGGGGTGGATGAGCAGTTCTTC
V: TRBV11-1; J: TRBJ1-1; size: NA; D: NA; CDR3: CASTLGPFGTEAFF; DNA: TGTGCCAGCACCCTGGGCCCGTTCGGCACTGAAGCTTTCTTT
V: TRBV30; J: TRBJ1-1; size: NA; D: NA; CDR3: CAWSFAHGVGTEAFF; DNA: TGTGCCTGGAGTTTCGCCCACGGGGTCGGCACTGAAGCTTTCTTT
V: TRBV7-6; J: TRBJ2-1; size: once; D: TRBD1; CDR3: CASSSSRGTYNEQFF; DNA: TGTGCCAGCAGCTCCTCCAGGGGGACGTACAATGAGCAGTTCTTC
V: TRBV30; J: TRBJ2-5; size: NA; D: NA; CDR3: CAWGGGGETQYF; DNA: TGTGCCTGGGGGGGCGGGGGAGAGACCCAGTACTTC
V: TRBV18; J: TRBJ2-5; size: few; D: TRBD2; CDR3: CASSLERLAAETQYF; DNA: TGTGCCAGCTCACTTGAGAGACTAGCGGCGGAGACCCAGTACTTC
V: TRBV5-1; J: TRBJ1-6; size: NA; D: TRBD1; CDR3: CASSLAQGAGSPLHF; DNA: TGCGCCAGCAGCTTGGCACAGGGGGCAGGTTCACCCCTCCACTTT
V: TRBV23-1; J: TRBJ1-5; size: NA; D: NA; CDR3: CASSQSVGRGPNQPQHF; DNA: TGCGCCAGCAGTCAATCGGTTGGAAGGGGTCCCAATCAGCCCCAGCATTTT
V: TRBV11-2; J: TRBJ1-2; size: NA; D: NA; CDR3: CASSFDRSAPNYGYTF; DNA: TGTGCCAGCAGCTTCGATCGGAGCGCCCCTAACTATGGCTACACCTTC
V: TRBV30; J: TRBJ2-3; size: once; D: TRBD2; CDR3: CAWSVRRAGILAGADTQYF; DNA: TGTGCCTGGAGTGTACGAAGGGCAGGGATCTTAGCGGGGGCAGATACGCAGTATTTT
V: TRBV27; J: TRBJ1-1; size: NA; D: NA; CDR3: CASSFDSRRAFF; DNA: TGTGCCAGCAGCTTCGACAGCAGACGGGCTTTCTTT
V: TRBV2; J: TRBJ1-1; size: NA; D: TRBD1; CDR3: CASTRDRGLSNTEAFF; DNA: TGTGCCAGCACCCGGGACAGGGGCTTATCGAACACTGAAGCTTTCTTT
V: TRBV7-6; J: TRBJ1-3; size: NA; D: NA; CDR3: CASSDRQAGSGNTIYF; DNA: TGTGCCAGCAGCGACCGACAGGCTGGATCTGGAAACACCATATATTTT
V: TRBV5-4; J: TRBJ2-7; size: NA; D: TRBD2; CDR3: CASSFSGGSYEQYF; DNA: TGTGCCAGCAGCTTTAGCGGGGGATCCTACGAGCAGTACTTC
V: TRBV4-1; J: TRBJ2-1; size: few; D: NA; CDR3: CASSQVRGLEQFF; DNA: TGCGCCAGCAGCCAAGTACGCGGGTTGGAGCAGTTCTTC
V: TRBV30; J: TRBJ1-1; size: few; D: NA; CDR3: CAWKRNTEAFF; DNA: TGTGCCTGGAAGCGAAACACTGAAGCTTTCTTT
V: TRBV4-2; J: TRBJ2-2; size: NA; D: TRBD2; CDR3: CASSQEVWASGYTGELFF; DNA: TGTGCCAGCAGCCAAGAAGTCTGGGCTAGCGGCTACACCGGGGAGCTGTTTTTT
V: TRBV30; J: TRBJ2-7; size: NA; D: NA; CDR3: CAWSVVDEQYF; DNA: TGTGCCTGGAGTGTAGTAGACGAGCAGTACTTC
V: TRBV19; J: TRBJ2-1; size: NA; D: TRBD1; CDR3: CASSIDSRTGVYEQFF; DNA: TGTGCCAGTAGTATAGATAGTAGGACAGGGGTCTATGAGCAGTTCTTC
V: TRBV11-3; J: TRBJ2-7; size: NA; D: NA; CDR3: CASSLTHSYEQYF; DNA: TGTGCCAGCAGCTTAACTCACTCCTACGAGCAGTACTTC
V: TRBV19; J: TRBJ2-5; size: NA; D: NA; CDR3: CASSVDGGETQYF; DNA: TGTGCCAGTAGTGTCGACGGGGGAGAGACCCAGTACTTC
V: TRBV6-1; J: TRBJ1-1; size: few; D: TRBD1; CDR3: CASRLDRPYTEAFF; DNA: TGTGCCAGCAGGTTGGACAGGCCCTACACTGAAGCTTTCTTT
V: TRBV9; J: TRBJ1-1; size: once; D: TRBD1; CDR3: CASSARTGHTEAFF; DNA: TGTGCCAGCAGCGCGCGGACAGGGCACACTGAAGCTTTCTTT
V: TRBV29-1; J: TRBJ2-3; size: NA; D: TRBD1; CDR3: CSVSLGQGGGDTQYF; DNA: TGCAGCGTATCCTTAGGACAGGGAGGTGGAGATACGCAGTATTTT
V: TRBV5-1; J: TRBJ2-1; size: NA; D: TRBD1; CDR3: CASSLEGQGGPYNEQFF; DNA: TGCGCCAGCAGCTTGGAAGGACAGGGGGGACCCTACAATGAGCAGTTCTTC
V: TRBV10-3; J: TRBJ1-2; size: NA; D: TRBD1; CDR3: CAISDRDRAIYGYTF; DNA: TGTGCCATCAGTGACCGGGACAGGGCCATCTATGGCTACACCTTC
V: TRBV6-6; J: TRBJ2-7; size: NA; D: TRBD2; CDR3: CASSYSSGEGSYEQYF; DNA: TGTGCCAGCAGTTACTCCTCCGGGGAGGGCTCCTACGAGCAGTACTTC
V: TRBV7-8; J: TRBJ1-1; size: once; D: TRBD1; CDR3: CASSSDRGNTEAFF; DNA: TGTGCCAGCAGCTCAGACAGGGGGAACACTGAAGCTTTCTTT
V: TRBV9; J: TRBJ1-2; size: NA; D: NA; CDR3: CASSVAGQSPYGYTF; DNA: TGTGCCAGCAGCGTAGCCGGACAGTCCCCCTATGGCTACACCTTC